This T cell receptor (beta chain) was retrieved from a study of T cell repertoires in cytomegalovirus infection (dated by TCRdb to the late 2010s). About the full investigation: Donor HLA type was relevant to the analysis, because carriage of CMV infection together with the matching HLA type was indicated by public TCR beta signatures.

Data came from an Illumina HiSeq 1500. TCRdb reprocessed the public reads (quality trimming at Q25 with fastp, clone calling with MiXCR) and kept in-frame beta chains. Under each unique CDR3 protein, matching rows form one entry showing the most common genes and DNA. This sample comprises approximately 130,000 distinct CDR3 sequences, about 24% of them detected only once. 34% of the sample lies in the top ten. Overall results and qualifications from the work: The ex vivo response was dominated by HLA-C-restricted CMV-specific TCR beta clonotypes, and the single most frequent clonotype in two of eight donors was supplied by these HLA-C-restricted clonotypes. Cumulative frequency of public TCR beta family members discriminated carriers of CMV infection plus the relevant HLA type in this cohort and an independent roughly 320-donor cohort.

The sample holds many counts of this clonotype. It lacks a known antigen. Per-base qualities were not stored, and no clone one base away is much larger. Trimming removed 8 bases from V and 11 bases from J; the gene matches leave 12 bases unexplained. The CDR3 starts with the cysteine, ends with the phenylalanine, and has 13 residues. Only the CDR3 portion is preserved as DNA: 39 bases, with reading frame beginning at the first base. For CDR1 and CDR2, the germline V gene lists SGHTA and FQGNSA. The source material was PBMCs, sequenced either directly or after in vitro stimulation (not recorded which). The sequence derives from a human donor in good health (CMV status not recorded). Some clones in this sample may be carry-over from other donors' samples. The chain is assembled from TRBV7-2 and TRBJ1-1, with TRBD1 identical over 9 junction bases. The bases are TGTGCCAGCGGCTCCCCGGGACAGGGAATGGCTTTCTTT. This encodes CASGSPGQGMAFF. Extended through the reference TRBV7-2 and TRBJ1-1 proteins, this CDR3 yields the full variable domain: GAGVSQSPSNKVTEKGKDVELRCDPISGHTALYWYRQSLGQGLEFLIYFQGNSAPDKSGLPSDRFSAERTGGSVSTLTIQRTQQEDSAVYLCASGSPGQGMAFFGQGTRLTVV.